These 28 T cell receptor beta chains were all obtained from the same sample, sequenced in a study of siplizumab effects on memory and regulatory T cells. TCRdb's copy holds only in-frame clones and misses some; the assay was immunoSEQ multiplex PCR. This table has some 100,000 clones, around 92% appearing once. Sequenced sample: CD4+ T cells sorted from blood. All receptors come from a human donor in good health. Some clones in this sample may be carry-over from other donors' samples.

The V gene is TRBV11-3, the J gene TRBJ2-2; D gene uncertain. This CDR3 spans 14 amino acids. Germline CDR1 is SGHNT and CDR2 is YENEEA. V lost 0 bases and J lost 2, with 4 bases in between. The CDR3 region is CASSLDYNTGELFF. The CDR3 coding sequence is TGTGCCAGCAGCTTAGATTATAACACCGGGGAGCTGTTTTTT.

V gene TRBV6-6 combines with J gene TRBJ1-2; D remains unclear. Trimming took 5 bases from V and 8 from J, leaving 15 bases between them. The CDR3 totals 13 residues. Per the germline V gene, CDR1 is MNHNY and CDR2 is SVGAGI (reference sequence). CDR3 amino acids: CASSPNPATGYTF. CDR3 coding DNA: TGTGCCAGCAGTCCAAATCCCGCGACGGGCTACACCTTC.

The chain is built from TRBV9 and TRBJ2-7; D possibly uses TRBD1 or TRBD2 (5 bases each). CDR3 length equals 13 residues. Looked up from germline, CDR1 is SGDLS and CDR2 is YYNGEE. Trimming took off 2 bases at V and 3 bases at J, with 9 bases between the two ends. As DNA, the CDR3 is TGTGCCAGCAGCGTGGGACCGAACTACGAGCAGTACTTC. As protein: CASSVGPNYEQYF. The full variable domain, in which reference TRBV9 and TRBJ2-7 provide the parts outside the CDR3, is DSGVTQTPKHLITATGQRVTLRCSPRSGDLSVYWYQQSLDQGLQFLIQYYNGEERAKGNILERFSAQQFPDLHSELNLSSLELGDSALYFCASSVGPNYEQYFGPGTRLTVT.

This chain links TRBV2 with TRBJ2-7; perhaps TRBD1 as D (6 bases). The V gene lost 4 bases and the J gene lost 2 bases, with 12 bases spanning the gap. CDR1 is SNHLY and CDR2 is FYNNEI in the germline V gene. The CDR3 runs 14 residues. The CDR3 loop reads CASSVRDTPYEQYF. In DNA form, the CDR3 reads TGTGCCAGCAGTGTAAGGGACACCCCCTACGAGCAGTACTTC.

The chain has TRBV5-5 and TRBJ2-1; 12 nucleotides align to TRBD1. Trimming took 4 bases from V and 4 from J; bases not matched to a gene: 6. Germline CDR1 and CDR2: SGHKS and YYEKEE (reference sequence). The CDR3 length is 16 residues. CDR3 coding DNA: TGTGCCAGCAGCACGGGACAGGGGGCCCCATACAATGAGCAGTTCTTC. This gives the protein CASSTGQGAPYNEQFF. Full variable domain (rest looked up from reference TRBV5-5 and TRBJ2-1): DAGVTQSPTHLIKTRGQQVTLRCSPISGHKSVSWYQQVLGQGPQFIFQYYEKEERGRGNFPDRFSARQFPNYSSELNVNALLLGDSALYLCASSTGQGAPYNEQFFGPGTRLTVL.

The chain couples TRBV7-9 to TRBJ2-3, with D tentatively TRBD1 or TRBD2 (6 bases each). Germline CDR1 is SEHNR and CDR2 is FQNEAQ (reference sequence). Trimming took off 7 bases at V and 4 bases at J, with 15 bases between the two ends. The CDR3 has 14 residues. CDR3 nucleotide sequence: TGTGCCAGCACAGTAGGGGGGATATCAGATACGCAGTATTTT. Translating it yields CASTVGGISDTQYF.

This clone occurred once. This sequence joins TRBV18 and TRBJ2-2; D gene uncertain. V lost 0 bases and J 1 base, leaving 3 bases between the germline ends. CDR3 length equals 14 residues. Germline CDR1 reads KGHSH; CDR2 reads LQKENI. CDR3 region: CASSPPKNTGELFF. The CDR3, as DNA: TGTGCCAGCTCACCACCTAAGAACACCGGGGAGCTGTTTTTT.

Note on this clone: At one of its ends the junction is not consistent with the germline gene, which may arise from a read error. Here the CDR3 DNA reads TGTGCCAGCAGCTTGGCTGGGGCAGAGATCTTC. Its translation is CASSLAGAEIF. This chain joins TRBV5-5 and TRBJ1-2, with D perhaps matching TRBD1 (5 bases). Germline CDR1 SGHKS, CDR2 YYEKEE (reference sequence). The CDR3 is 11 amino acids.

The chain combines TRBV30 with TRBJ2-6; no clear D gene. V gave up 5 bases and J gave up 0 bases, with 5 bases separating them. CDR1 GTSNPN and CDR2 SVGIG come from the germline V gene (reference sequence). This CDR3 contains 13 residues. The CDR3 DNA reads as TGTGCCTGGGGGTTCTCTGGGGCCAACGTCCTGACTTTC. Translating gives CAWGFSGANVLTF.

This clone was counted once. The rearrangement links TRBV1 to TRBJ1-2. TRBV1 is given as a pseudogene. This CDR3 comprises 14 residues. The CDR3: CTSSVERPDYGYTF. Written as DNA, the CDR3 is TGCACCAGCAGCGTTGAACGGCCGGACTATGGCTACACCTTC.

This chain joins TRBV18 and TRBJ2-2; tentative D call: TRBD2 (6 bases). The CDR3 is 16 amino acids. Germline V gene sequence: CDR1 KGHSH, CDR2 LQKENI. V lost 2 bases to trimming and J lost 5 bases, with 15 bases between them. The CDR3 DNA follows: TGTGCCAGCTCACCAGAGCGGGCCACGAGGACCGGGGAGCTGTTTTTT. Amino acid sequence: CASSPERATRTGELFF.

This rearrangement joins TRBV29-1 to TRBJ1-4; D may be TRBD1 (5 bases). CDR3 size: 12 residues. Deletions cut 7 bases from V and 4 bases from J, with 10 bases between. Per the germline V gene, CDR1 is SQVTM and CDR2 is ANQGSEA. Here the CDR3 DNA reads TGCAGCGCGGGGGGGGTTAATGAAAAACTGTTTTTT. It codes for CSAGGVNEKLFF.

The chain recombines TRBV6-1 with TRBJ2-5; D gene ambiguous. V lost 4 bases, J lost 2 bases, and 11 bases lay in between. Looked up from germline, CDR1 is MNHNS and CDR2 is SASEGT. The CDR3 spans 14 residues. The CDR3: CASSAWQRQETQYF. DNA for the CDR3: TGTGCCAGCAGTGCCTGGCAGCGACAAGAGACCCAGTACTTC.

This chain connects TRBV6-1 to TRBJ2-7; 10 nucleotides align to TRBD2. The CDR3 has 14 amino acids. J lost 6 bases, V lost 5 bases, and 7 bases had no gene match. The germline V gene encodes CDR1 MNHNS and CDR2 SASEGT. The CDR3 reads CASSSLAGVVEQYF. The CDR3, as DNA: TGTGCCAGCAGTTCCCTAGCGGGAGTGGTCGAGCAGTACTTC.

The chain combines TRBV6-5 with TRBJ2-7; TRBD2 is a possible D gene (5 bases). This CDR3 has 14 residues. V dropped 6 bases and J dropped 2 bases, with 14 bases sitting between them. Germline values: CDR1 MNHEY, CDR2 SVGAGI. CDR3 amino acids: CASRPPSGTYEQYF. As DNA, the CDR3 is TGTGCCAGCAGACCGCCATCCGGGACCTACGAGCAGTACTTC.

The rearrangement uses TRBV4-1 and TRBJ2-7; TRBD2 agrees at 13 bases. J lost 0 bases, V lost 3 bases, and 11 bases had no gene match. The germline CDR1 and CDR2 sequences are MGHRA and YSYEKL. There are 19 residues in the CDR3. Here the CDR3 reads CASSHPQPGLAGHSYEQYF. The DNA of the CDR3 is TGCGCCAGCAGCCATCCGCAGCCGGGACTAGCGGGGCACTCCTACGAGCAGTACTTC.

The CDR3 loop reads CASSLEAQPYNEQFF. The CDR3 nucleotides read TGTGCCAGCAGCTTAGAGGCTCAACCTTACAATGAGCAGTTCTTC. This chain connects TRBV7-3 to TRBJ2-1, with D unclear. The germline V gene encodes CDR1 SGHTA and CDR2 FQGTGA. The CDR3 is 15 amino acids. Deletions cut 2 bases from V and 4 bases from J, with 12 bases between.

This clone was seen only once. The rearrangement joins TRBV13 to TRBJ2-3, with 11 bases that match TRBD2. Germline-derived CDR1 and CDR2 are PRHDT and FYEKMQ (reference sequence). The V gene end was trimmed by 5 bases and the J gene end by 2 bases; junction bases not matched to a gene: 6. This CDR3 region has 16 residues. Here the CDR3 DNA reads TGTGCCAGCAGCCCAGGACTAGCGGGTGTCACAGATACGCAGTATTTT. It translates to CASSPGLAGVTDTQYF.

The J gene is TRBJ1-2, the V gene TRBV4-1; TRBD1 might be the D (5 bases). V lost 2 bases to trimming and J lost 8 bases, with 18 bases between them. The CDR3 is 15 amino acids. Germline V lookup: CDR1 MGHRA, CDR2 YSYEKL. CDR3 protein: CASSQPGTRVGGYTF. DNA of the CDR3: TGCGCCAGCAGCCAACCCGGGACCCGAGTGGGGGGCTACACCTTC.

The chain employs TRBV5-6 and TRBJ2-3; D may correspond to TRBD1 or TRBD2 (6 bases each). Trimming removed 6 bases at V and 4 bases at J, with 15 bases between. Germline-derived CDR1 and CDR2 are SGHDT and YYEEEE. This CDR3 spans 14 amino acids. The chain's CDR3 is CASNLGGYSDTQYF. CDR3 nucleotides: TGTGCCAGCAACCTCGGGGGCTATTCAGATACGCAGTATTTT.

The chain recombines TRBV19 with TRBJ1-1; no clear D gene. The germline V and J ends were trimmed by 7 bases and 4 bases, with 13 bases remaining between them. CDR1 and CDR2 from the germline V gene are LNHDA and SQIVND (reference sequence). The CDR3 has 13 amino acids. CDR3 coding DNA: TGTGCCAGTATACGGGGTTTGGGCACTGAAGCTTTCTTT. Its protein product is CASIRGLGTEAFF.

CDR3 in amino acids: CASSLAPSGNYNEQFF. DNA for the CDR3: TGCGCCAGCAGCTTGGCTCCTAGCGGAAATTACAATGAGCAGTTCTTC. This chain connects TRBV5-1 to TRBJ2-1, with 7 bases lining up with TRBD2. Germline trimming cut 0 bases from V and 4 bases from J; bases unmatched to any gene: 7. Germline V gene data show CDR1 as SGHRS and CDR2 as YFSETQ. This CDR3 comprises 16 residues.

The genes are TRBV2 and TRBJ2-5; D may match TRBD1 or TRBD2 (5 bases each). The germline V and J ends were trimmed by 9 bases and 7 bases, with 15 bases remaining between them. Germline CDR1 and CDR2: SNHLY and FYNNEI. The CDR3 totals 12 residues. CDR3 sequence (DNA): TGTGCCAGTCTACAGGAGGAGGTGACCCAGTACTTC. This codes for CASLQEEVTQYF.

The V call is TRBV5-1, the J call TRBJ1-1, with D unclear. Trimming took off 0 bases at V and 1 base at J, with 7 bases between the two ends. The CDR3 sequence is 14 residues long. Germline assignment: CDR1 SGHRS and CDR2 YFSETQ. CDR3 protein: CASSLETTNTEAFF. The CDR3 bases are TGCGCCAGCAGCTTGGAAACAACGAACACTGAAGCTTTCTTT.

This rearrangement joins TRBV7-3 to TRBJ1-2, with D hard to call. The V end was cut by 5 bases, the J end by 2 bases, with 9 bases between. Germline lookup yields CDR1 SGHTA and CDR2 FQGTGA. This CDR3 contains 13 residues. The CDR3 region is CASSLDNNYGYTF. CDR3 DNA sequence: TGTGCCAGCAGCCTTGACAACAACTATGGCTACACCTTC. The full variable domain, in which reference TRBV7-3 and TRBJ1-2 provide the parts outside the CDR3, is GAGVSQTPSNKVTEKGKYVELRCDPISGHTALYWYRQSLGQGPEFLIYFQGTGAADDSGLPNDRFFAVRPEGSVSTLKIQRTERGDSAVYLCASSLDNNYGYTFGSGTRLTVV.

This clone was recorded once. This rearrangement joins TRBV6-1 to TRBJ1-1; 10 positions match TRBD1. The germline CDR1 and CDR2 sequences are MNHNS and SASEGT. This CDR3 contains 14 residues. V shed 6 bases and J 6 bases; nucleotides not matched to a gene: 7. The CDR3 sequence is CASRPTGGKSEAFF. The CDR3 nucleotides read TGTGCCAGCAGACCGACAGGGGGCAAGTCTGAAGCTTTCTTT.

The table lists this clone with a few counts. V usage is TRBV19 and J usage is TRBJ2-1; the match to TRBD2 covers 8 bases. The CDR3 is made up of 14 amino acids. From germline, CDR1 is LNHDA and CDR2 SQIVND (reference sequence). Unmatched junction bases numbered 12, after V lost 2 bases and J lost 15 bases. This CDR3 reads CASSISGMSGGRFF. The CDR3 DNA is TGTGCCAGTAGTATATCCGGGATGTCGGGAGGGCGGTTCTTC.

This clone was detected once. J is TRBJ1-3 and V is TRBV19, with a weak D call TRBD1 (6 bases). V was clipped by 7 bases and J by 4 bases, with 14 bases between them. The CDR3 runs to 14 residues. Per the germline V gene, CDR1 is LNHDA and CDR2 is SQIVND (reference sequence). The CDR3 coding sequence is TGTGCCAGTACCCTAGGGGGAAGGGGAAACACCATATATTTT. Translation gives CASTLGGRGNTIYF. Looking up the rest from reference TRBV19 and TRBJ1-3 gives the full variable domain: DGGITQSPKYLFRKEGQNVTLSCEQNLNHDAMYWYRQDPGQGLRLIYYSQIVNDFQKGDIAEGYSVSREKKESFPLTVTSAQKNPTAFYLCASTLGGRGNTIYFGEGSWLTVV.